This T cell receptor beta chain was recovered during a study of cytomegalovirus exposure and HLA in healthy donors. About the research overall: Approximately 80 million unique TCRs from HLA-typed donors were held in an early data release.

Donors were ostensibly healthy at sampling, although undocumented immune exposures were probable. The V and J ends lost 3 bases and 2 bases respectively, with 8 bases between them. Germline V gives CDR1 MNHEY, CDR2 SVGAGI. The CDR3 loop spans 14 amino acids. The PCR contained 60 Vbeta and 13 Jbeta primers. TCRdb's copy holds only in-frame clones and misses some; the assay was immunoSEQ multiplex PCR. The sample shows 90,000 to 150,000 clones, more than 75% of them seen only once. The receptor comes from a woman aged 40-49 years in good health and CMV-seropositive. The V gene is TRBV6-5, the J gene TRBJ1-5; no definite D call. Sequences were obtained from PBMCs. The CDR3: CASSYAPGNQPQHF. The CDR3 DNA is TGTGCCAGCAGTTATGCGCCGGGCAATCAGCCCCAGCATTTT.